Below, 28 T cell receptor beta chains from the same sample are listed, as sequenced in a study of post-analysis software for immune sequencing data. Antigen specificity for these receptors is unknown. Study-level points and caveats: Patients used four to six TRBV segments, including TRBV5-6, TRBV5-1 and TRBV20-1, more often than controls.

Sequencing libraries made from TCR beta cDNA carried unique molecular identifiers. From the PCR reads, TCRdb called clonotypes with MiXCR, one entry per CDR3 protein. Here the sample spans some 700,000 distinct CDR3 sequences, 59% being singletons. The material sequenced was blood. Receptors originate from a girl aged 2-10 years with multiple sclerosis.

The gene calls are TRBV12-3 or TRBV12-4 and TRBJ2-7; tentatively, D is TRBD1 or TRBD2 (5 bases each). The V end was cut by 5 bases, the J end by 3 bases, with 17 bases between. This CDR3 region has 15 residues. The CDR3 spells CASSPIQQGVYEQYF. DNA for the CDR3: TGTGCCAGCAGTCCTATCCAGCAGGGAGTCTACGAGCAGTACTTC.

The J gene is TRBJ1-2, the V gene TRBV2, with 9 bases fitting TRBD1. The germline V gene encodes CDR1 SNHLY and CDR2 FYNNEI. This CDR3 is 14 amino acids long. The V segment lost 6 bases and the J segment 8 bases; nucleotides outside the gene matches: 10. CDR3 loop: CASSGGTGSGGYTF. The DNA of the CDR3 is TGTGCCAGCAGCGGGGGGACAGGGTCTGGCGGCTACACCTTC.

V usage is TRBV30 and J usage is TRBJ2-1; D unresolved. Per the germline V gene, CDR1 is GTSNPN and CDR2 is SVGIG (reference sequence). The CDR3 spans 8 residues. With 1 base removed from V and 11 bases from J, the gap between germline ends came to 0 bases. Written as DNA, the CDR3 is TGTGCCTGGAGTGAGCAGTTCTTC. Its protein product is CAWSEQFF.

This clonotype was seen only a few times. The chain combines TRBV18 with TRBJ2-5; D not certain. The CDR3 covers 13 residues. Between the trimmed V and J ends, which lost 4 bases and 1 base, there was a span of 7 bases. Germline V gene lookup returns CDR1 KGHSH and CDR2 LQKENI. CDR3 bases: TGTGCCAGCTCACGACGCGCCCAAGAGACCCAGTACTTC. Amino acid sequence: CASSRRAQETQYF.

The chain links TRBV11-2 to TRBJ2-6; 8 positions match TRBD2. The length of the CDR3 is 21 residues. V gave up 3 bases and J gave up 0 bases; unmatched junction bases: 16. Germline loops: CDR1 SGHAT, CDR2 FQNNGV. CDR3 in amino acids: CASSFPFGGVAGNSGANVLTF. CDR3 sequence (DNA): TGTGCCAGCAGCTTCCCTTTCGGGGGGGTAGCGGGGAACTCTGGGGCCAACGTCCTGACTTTC.

The chain combines TRBV6-2 or TRBV6-3 with TRBJ1-2; unclear D gene. V dropped 2 bases and J dropped 8 bases, with 15 bases sitting between them. Per germline, CDR1 MNHEY and CDR2 SVGEGT. This CDR3 contains 14 residues. The DNA for the CDR3 is TGTGCCAGCAGTTACCGGCCAGGATGGCAGGGCTACACCTTC. Its translation is CASSYRPGWQGYTF.

The V gene is TRBV29-1, the J gene TRBJ1-2, with 8 positions matching TRBD1. Trimming took 4 bases from V and 4 from J; bases not matched to a gene: 14. The germline CDR1 and CDR2 sequences are SQVTM and ANQGSEA. The CDR3 extends over 16 amino acids. CDR3 residues: CSVGTRQGTRSYGYTF. The CDR3 region has the DNA TGCAGCGTTGGTACTCGACAGGGGACCCGGAGCTATGGCTACACCTTC.

The genes are TRBV12-3 or TRBV12-4 and TRBJ1-2; 7 bases fit TRBD1. The CDR3 is 14 residues long. V was pared by 6 bases and J by 4 bases, with 8 bases of the junction left unmatched. The CDR3 sequence: CASRQAGGSYGYTF. CDR3 in DNA: TGTGCCAGCAGGCAAGCAGGGGGAAGCTATGGCTACACCTTC.

For this clonotype: The CDR3 does not close with the conserved phenylalanine or tryptophan, likely indicating a read error. The chain carries TRBV5-1 and TRBJ2-5, with D perhaps given as TRBD1 or TRBD2 (5 bases each). CDR3 length: 13 residues. Germline V gives CDR1 SGHRS, CDR2 YFSETQ. The V and J ends lost 0 bases and 4 bases respectively, with 7 bases between them. The CDR3 DNA is TGCGCCAGCAGCTTGGAGAGGGGAGAGACCCAGTACGTC. Translating it yields CASSLERGETQYV.

The genes are TRBV6-1 and TRBJ2-3; TRBD2 agrees at 11 bases. V shed 4 bases, J shed 4 bases, and the junction held 13 bases outside the gene matches. The CDR3 loop spans 18 amino acids. CDR1 is MNHNS, CDR2 SASEGT, per germline. The DNA for the CDR3 is TGTGCCAGCAGTGGGGGGGTAGCGGGAGGGCCCGTCGCAGATACGCAGTATTTT. Translating it yields CASSGGVAGGPVADTQYF.

The chain carries TRBV18 and TRBJ2-7; possibly TRBD1 or TRBD2 for D (6 bases each). Trimming took off 3 bases at V and 1 base at J, with 13 bases between the two ends. This CDR3 comprises 15 residues. Germline-derived CDR1 and CDR2 are KGHSH and LQKENI. The CDR3 nucleotides read TGTGCCAGCTCACCGGGGGGCACTAAATCCTACGAGCAGTACTTC. Translation: CASSPGGTKSYEQYF.

This chain uses TRBV10-3 with TRBJ2-7; TRBD1 agrees at 9 bases. In germline, CDR1 is ENHRY, CDR2 SYGVKD. Unmatched junction bases numbered 14, after V lost 1 base and J lost 4 bases. This CDR3 comprises 18 residues. CDR3 DNA: TGTGCCATCAGTGAGTTTTCAGATGCTTGGGACAGGGAGTACGAGCAGTACTTC. It is translated as CAISEFSDAWDREYEQYF.

V is TRBV11-2 and J is TRBJ2-3, with TRBD2 matching 9 bases. CDR1 SGHAT and CDR2 FQNNGV come from the germline V gene. The CDR3 sequence is 15 residues long. V shed 5 bases and J 4 bases; nucleotides not matched to a gene: 7. CDR3 nucleotides: TGTGCCAGCAGCCCCAATAGCGGGGGCGCAGATACGCAGTATTTT. Translating gives CASSPNSGGADTQYF.

The table lists this clonotype with a few counts. In DNA, the CDR3 is TGCAGCGCCTCGAGGCAACAGGGACTGGAGACCCAGTACTTC. Residues: CSASRQQGLETQYF. The chain employs TRBV29-1 and TRBJ2-5; the D call may be TRBD1 or TRBD2 (6 bases each). The CDR3 runs 14 residues. The germline V and J ends were trimmed by 7 bases and 5 bases, with 20 bases remaining between them. Germline V gives CDR1 SQVTM, CDR2 ANQGSEA.

The chain combines TRBV15 with TRBJ2-2; D perhaps matches TRBD2 (6 bases). Per germline, CDR1 LNHNV and CDR2 YYDKDF (reference sequence). Trimming took off 0 bases at V and 4 bases at J, with 15 bases between the two ends. The CDR3 is 17 amino acids. The CDR3 nucleotides are TGTGCCACCAGCAGAGATCGTGGCGGGAAGGGCACCGGGGAGCTGTTTTTT. It translates to CATSRDRGGKGTGELFF.

V usage is TRBV12-3 or TRBV12-4 and J usage is TRBJ1-5; D is uncertain. CDR3 length: 13 amino acids. Trimming took 9 bases from V and 7 from J, leaving 16 bases between them. The CDR3 here is CARWGAFGQPQHF. The CDR3 DNA sequence: TGTGCCAGATGGGGTGCTTTCGGGCAGCCCCAGCATTTT.

The CDR3 sequence is CASSFLTSGGGEQYF. In DNA form, the CDR3 reads TGTGCCAGCAGTTTCCTGACTAGCGGGGGTGGCGAGCAGTACTTC. The chain uses TRBV12-3 or TRBV12-4 and TRBJ2-5, with 12 positions matching TRBD2. Gene TRBJ2-7 matches the end of the DNA better, so the J call may be wrong. CDR3 length equals 15 residues.

The rearrangement uses TRBV3-1 and TRBJ2-3; D perhaps matches TRBD2 (5 bases). V was cut by 1 base and J by 2 bases, with 10 bases left in between. This CDR3 comprises 15 residues. Germline V lookup: CDR1 LGHDT, CDR2 YNNKEL (reference sequence). CDR3 loop: CASSQGSSLTDTQYF. The CDR3 coding sequence is TGTGCCAGCAGCCAAGGCTCTAGCCTCACAGATACGCAGTATTTT.

The chain joins TRBV28 to TRBJ2-1; 7 bases match TRBD2. The length of the CDR3 is 13 residues. The ends lost 7 bases at V and 9 bases at J; junction bases unmatched: 9. Germline V gene lookup returns CDR1 MDHEN and CDR2 SYDVKM. CDR3 loop: CASTLGGVGEQFF. CDR3 coding DNA: TGTGCCAGCACCCTGGGAGGGGTTGGTGAGCAGTTCTTC. Based on the CDR3 plus reference TRBV28 and TRBJ2-1, the full variable domain is DVKVTQSSRYLVKRTGEKVFLECVQDMDHENMFWYRQDPGLGLRLIYFSYDVKMKEKGDIPEGYSVSREKKERFSLILESASTNQTSMYLCASTLGGVGEQFFGPGTRLTVL.

The V and J genes are TRBV20-1 and TRBJ2-5; D not certain. Germline loops: CDR1 DFQATT, CDR2 SNEGSKA (reference sequence). The V end was cut by 5 bases, the J end by 5 bases, with 18 bases between. CDR3 size: 14 residues. CDR3 sequence reads: CSADGYPSVETQYF. The CDR3 DNA follows: TGCAGTGCTGACGGGTACCCGTCCGTGGAGACCCAGTACTTC.

This chain connects TRBV9 to TRBJ2-2; 11 nucleotides align to TRBD2. Trimming removed 0 bases from V and 3 bases from J; junction bases left unmatched: 7. Germline CDR1 and CDR2: SGDLS and YYNGEE. The CDR3 extends over 18 amino acids. The CDR3 protein is CASSVGVAGGPHTGELFF. The CDR3 nucleotides are TGTGCCAGCAGCGTAGGGGTAGCGGGAGGGCCGCACACCGGGGAGCTGTTTTTT.

This clonotype was detected a few times. V usage is TRBV6-5 and J usage is TRBJ2-7, with 11 positions matching TRBD2. This CDR3 spans 16 amino acids. Germline CDR1 is MNHEY and CDR2 is SVGAGI. V lost 2 bases to trimming and J lost 3 bases; unmatched junction nucleotides: 6. CDR3 in DNA: TGTGCCAGCAGTTACCTGACTAGCGGGAAGAGCTACGAGCAGTACTTC. Translating it yields CASSYLTSGKSYEQYF.

The chain has TRBV20-1 and TRBJ2-4; D not resolved. CDR1 and CDR2 from the germline V gene are DFQATT and SNEGSKA (reference sequence). The CDR3 has 11 amino acids. V lost 3 bases, J lost 3 bases, and 3 bases lay in between. As DNA, the CDR3 is TGCAGTGCTAGCGACAAAAACATTCAGTACTTC. Translating gives CSASDKNIQYF.

This chain uses TRBV20-1 with TRBJ2-7; 8 nucleotides agree with TRBD1. The CDR3 covers 14 residues. The ends lost 0 bases at V and 2 bases at J; junction bases unmatched: 3. Germline CDR1 and CDR2: DFQATT and SNEGSKA (reference sequence). Written as DNA, the CDR3 is TGCAGTGCTAGAGATCCGGACAGGGCCTACGAGCAGTACTTC. Translating gives CSARDPDRAYEQYF.

On this clonotype: One junction end disagrees with the germline gene, perhaps due to a read error. The genes are TRBV12-3 or TRBV12-4 and TRBJ2-7; no definite D call. The CDR3 length is 12 residues. The CDR3: CASSFVAYEQYF. The CDR3 DNA is TGTGCCAGTAGTTTCGTCGCCTACGAGCAGTACTTC.

This chain links TRBV5-1 with TRBJ2-1; D is unclear. Per germline, CDR1 SGHRS and CDR2 YFSETQ. The CDR3 contains 15 residues. Trimming left V 6 bases short and J 0 bases short, with 13 bases between. The CDR3: CASTREVNSYNEQFF. The CDR3 region has the DNA TGCGCCAGCACCCGCGAGGTAAACTCCTACAATGAGCAGTTCTTC.

A remark on this clonotype: The germline gene is not matched at one end of the junction; a read error may be the cause. This chain uses TRBV20-1 with TRBJ2-7, with 13 positions matching TRBD2. The CDR3 is made up of 15 amino acids. CDR1 DFQATT and CDR2 SNEGSKA come from the germline V gene (reference sequence). The CDR3 sequence: CSASPRTSGSNEQYF. The DNA of the CDR3 is TGTAGTGCTAGCCCCAGGACTAGCGGGAGCAACGAGCAGTACTTC.

The chain has TRBV7-2 and TRBJ2-5, with a possible D match to TRBD2 (5 bases). Germline CDR1 and CDR2: SGHTA and FQGNSA. V lost 1 base to trimming and J lost 4 bases, with 22 bases between them. The CDR3 covers 18 residues. This CDR3 reads CASSLVFASIFTRETQYF. The CDR3 nucleotides read TGTGCCAGCAGCTTAGTGTTCGCCAGTATATTCACTAGAGAGACCCAGTACTTC. Combining the CDR3 with reference TRBV7-2 and TRBJ2-5 gives the whole variable domain GAGVSQSPSNKVTEKGKDVELRCDPISGHTALYWYRQSLGQGLEFLIYFQGNSAPDKSGLPSDRFSAERTGGSVSTLTIQRTQQEDSAVYLCASSLVFASIFTRETQYFGPGTRLLVL.